This TCR beta chain was identified in a study of PD-L1 blockade in urothelial cancer. Repertoires were generated with immunoSEQ multiplex PCR, while TCRdb's copy carries only in-frame clones and drops some. Of 35,000 to 45,000 clones in the sample, approximately 80% were seen once. Germline V CDR1 and CDR2: SGHRS, YFSETQ. V lost 4 bases and J 2 bases, leaving 15 bases between the germline ends. This CDR3 is built from 15 residues. The TCR comes from a man in his 70s with urothelial cancer. Sample: PBMCs, taken around atezolizumab (anti-PD-L1) treatment. The chain has TRBV5-1 and TRBJ2-5; a weak D match, TRBD1 (7 bases). The CDR3 is CASSHWGDSQETQYF. DNA for the CDR3: TGCGCCAGCAGCCACTGGGGGGACAGTCAAGAGACCCAGTACTTC.